This TCR beta chain was recovered during a study of prognosis after radiotherapy for stage I lung cancer. Study summary: Newly diagnosed primary stage I lung tumors occurred in roughly 15 patients, and oligometastatic NSCLC after surgical resection of the primary tumor occurred in a few.

CDR3 of TCR beta was amplified from genomic DNA via a two-round multiplex PCR. Gene-specific primers for each TRBV and TRBJ gene drove first-round PCR. One entry per CDR3 protein results from TCRdb running MiXCR on the multiplex PCR reads. Here the sample spans approximately 31,000 distinct CDR3 sequences, roughly 52% being singletons. The CDR3 runs to 11 residues. V lost 0 bases to trimming and J lost 8 bases, with 2 bases between them. The V gene's germline CDR1 is SEHNR and CDR2 FQNEAQ (reference sequence). This specimen was PBMCs, taken before or after stereotactic body radiation therapy (not recorded which). The sequence was collected from a donor over 45 with non-small cell lung cancer. The V gene is TRBV7-9, the J gene TRBJ2-1; the D is unclear. DNA for the CDR3: TGTGCCAGCAGCTTAGCCTATGAGCAGTTCTTC. Translating gives CASSLAYEQFF. Combining the CDR3 with reference TRBV7-9 and TRBJ2-1 gives the whole variable domain DTGVSQNPRHKITKRGQNVTFRCDPISEHNRLYWYRQTLGQGPEFLTYFQNEAQLEKSRLLSDRFSAERPKGSFSTLEIQRTEQGDSAMYLCASSLAYEQFFGPGTRLTVL.